This T cell receptor (beta chain) was recorded in a study of blood T cell repertoires in COVID-19. Across the whole study: The samples span acute and convalescent COVID-19 from the United States, Italy and Spain. In each case, the material was cDNA or gDNA derived from T cells, B-cell-depleted T cells, or PBMCs.

The germline V gene has CDR1 MGHRA and CDR2 YSYEKL. The CDR3 has 15 residues. Trimming at V came to 0 bases and at J to 6 bases, leaving 2 bases not matched to a gene. Libraries were prepared by immunoSEQ multiplex PCR; TCRdb keeps only in-frame clonotypes and omits some of them. The table includes 80,000 to 95,000 clones, about 91% detected once. This clone was found a few times. Sequencing used peripheral blood. This sequence originates from a human donor with active COVID-19. The donor label of this sample is uncertain. The chain couples TRBV4-1 to TRBJ1-4; TRBD1 agrees at 9 bases. The chain's CDR3 is CASSQETGGDEKLFF. In DNA, the CDR3 is TGCGCCAGCAGCCAAGAGACAGGGGGGGATGAAAAACTGTTTTTT.